This section outlines one T cell receptor (beta chain) sequence together with its context. Its binding antigen is unknown. Base qualities were left out, and no much larger clone turns up one base away. The immunoSEQ Assay, a bias-controlled multiplex PCR, was used to amplify TCRbeta CDR3 regions from genomic DNA. The original pipeline was this. Within the assay, amplification of reference gene primers was used to estimate how many nucleated cells each sample contained. To quantify the absolute abundance of each unique TCRbeta CDR3 rearrangement, sequence reads were collapsed and filtered. For each sample, productive Simpson clonality was calculated by taking the square root of Simpson's diversity index across productive rearrangements. Here the immuneACCESS table is served through TCRdb, limited to in-frame sequences with V and J called. Missing clones are a known gap in these copies; in checked studies unresolved V genes cover under half, and the rest lacks a known reason. The D gene and trimming were derived from the DNA, and the V and J assignments and clone size from that table. The sample includes approximately 290,000 clones, with more than 80% observed a single time. The ten biggest clones cover 1% to 1.3% of the sample.

The source of the sample is a study of blood T cell repertoires in COVID-19 (dated by TCRdb to the early 2020s). Regarding the research as a whole: Samples covering the acute and convalescent phases of COVID-19 were provided by collaborators in the United States, Italy and Spain. The material from the prospective study consisted of cDNA or gDNA derived from T cells, B-cell-depleted T cells, or PBMCs. Subjects who had been exposed to COVID-19, were actively infected with it, or had recovered from it provided the deeply sampled blood TCRbeta repertoires that made up the dataset. A freely available public database, intended as a resource for researchers studying the immune response to SARS-CoV-2, is where the repertoires were released. Samples were obtained from the ongoing ImmuneRACE study (first 160 participants) and from roughly 1,300 subjects provided by 6 global collaborators. Sample metadata almost always included a de-identified subject ID, COVID-19 status, age in years and sex. Where HLA class I and class II types were available, the types were taken from metadata supplied by the sample provider, not from assay-based typing.

Enrolling through a virtual design, the prospective study's participants ranged in age from roughly 18 to 100 years and lived across roughly 24 United States geographic areas. In the prospective study, cohorts were assigned on the basis of participant-reported clinical history obtained from a screening survey and a study questionnaire. Recovered participants in ImmuneRACE Cohort 3 were defined by two consecutive negative NP/OP PCR tests, clearance by a healthcare professional, or resolution of symptoms. In the prospective study, whole blood, serum and a nasopharyngeal or oropharyngeal swab were collected from each participant by mobile phlebotomists. Prospective study participants could optionally give additional blood draws and questionnaires over an approximately 2-month period. Before DNA extraction, blood samples from the prospective study were shipped at room temperature or frozen. V loses 2 bases of germline sequence and J loses 2 bases, and the interval between the two ends is 7 bases. The germline V gene (reference sequence) provides CDR1 SGHKS and CDR2 YYEKEE. The CDR3, cysteine through phenylalanine, is 13 amino acids long. Here the CDR3 DNA is all that survives: 39 bases in frame from base 1.

Points the paper makes about the study in general: The amount of clinical and demographic metadata varied by source and participant and was provided uncurated.

The clonotype was recovered from a woman between 25 and 40 years old who had recovered from COVID-19. The chain joins TRBV5-5 to TRBJ2-5; the D gene cannot be resolved reliably. Sequencing used PBMCs or T cells enriched from blood (not recorded which). The CDR3 sequence is CASSFQEQETQYF. The sequence in DNA is TGTGCCAGCAGCTTCCAGGAACAAGAGACCCAGTACTTC.